Reported below is one TCR beta chain. Antigen unknown. The data were taken from a study of T cells in Graves' hyperthyroidism and ophthalmopathy. RNA transcripts provided the source from which TCR beta CDR3 regions were amplified. An initial round of RT-PCR targeting the TCR CDR3 relied on the HTBI primer set. TCRdb reprocessed the multiplex PCR reads via MiXCR and lists one record per CDR3 protein. This sample has about 360,000 distinct CDR3 sequences, with about 13% found just once. V lost 4 bases and J lost 2, with 17 bases in between. This CDR3 comprises 16 residues. Germline assignment: CDR1 LGHNA and CDR2 YSLEER. A lack of ophthalmopathy progression within 18 months defined stable Graves' hyperthyroidism. Diagnosis of hyperthyroidism was new in patients aged 18 to 65, and its duration was under 2 months. PBMCs came from 10 ml fresh peripheral blood. Study-level points and caveats: Peripheral blood also featured most of the thyroid clonotypes expanded above 0.001.

The source of this sequence is a woman between 18 and 30 years old with Graves' hyperthyroidism. The chain joins TRBV4-3 to TRBJ2-5; D is unclear. The sequencing sample was made of blood. DNA of the CDR3: TGCGCCAGCAGCCGACTCGGCGGCACGCGGCAAGAGACCCAGTACTTC. Translated: CASSRLGGTRQETQYF.